Below, 16 T cell receptor beta chains from the same sample are listed, as sequenced in a study of T cells in Graves' hyperthyroidism and ophthalmopathy. Amplification targeted TCR beta CDR3 regions from RNA transcripts. The TCR CDR3 was amplified in a first-round RT-PCR using the HTBI primer set. TCRdb recomputed calls from the multiplex PCR reads with MiXCR, one row per CDR3 protein. The sample shows about 360,000 distinct CDR3 sequences, around 13% of them seen only once. The sequencing input was blood. These receptors originate from a woman aged 18 to 35 with Graves' hyperthyroidism.

This clonotype was picked up many times. The chain couples TRBV30 to TRBJ1-1, with D maybe TRBD1 (6 bases). The CDR3 has 13 residues. V lost 1 base to trimming and J lost 5 bases, with 11 bases between them. The V gene's germline CDR1 is GTSNPN and CDR2 SVGIG (reference sequence). CDR3 residues: CAWSGQDATEAFF. The DNA for the CDR3 is TGTGCCTGGAGTGGACAGGACGCAACTGAAGCTTTCTTT.

The chain links TRBV27 to TRBJ1-3; 8 bases match TRBD1. After removal of 5 bases from V and 3 bases from J, the junction contained 9 bases not matched to a gene. Per germline, CDR1 MNHEY and CDR2 SMNVEV (reference sequence). The CDR3 sequence is 16 residues long. CDR3 loop: CASSPSLDRVGNTIYF. The DNA of the CDR3 is TGTGCCAGCAGTCCCTCTCTGGACAGGGTTGGAAACACCATATATTTT.

This clonotype was recorded many times. V usage is TRBV28 and J usage is TRBJ1-6; D gene uncertain. V lost 8 bases, J lost 1 base, and 9 bases lay in between. CDR1 MDHEN and CDR2 SYDVKM come from the germline V gene. This CDR3 spans 14 amino acids. CDR3 loop: CASRTASYNSPLHF. CDR3 bases: TGTGCCAGCCGAACGGCGTCCTATAATTCACCCCTCCACTTT.

There are many counts of this clonotype. The rearrangement uses TRBV12-3 or TRBV12-4 and TRBJ2-2, with a tentative D call TRBD1 (5 bases). The V end was cut by 2 bases, the J end by 0 bases, with 13 bases between. The CDR3 is 17 amino acids. For the CDR3, the DNA is TGTGCCAGCAGTTTACGACAGCCGAATACGAACACCGGGGAGCTGTTTTTT. This sequence encodes CASSLRQPNTNTGELFF.

This clonotype was seen repeatedly, ten times or more. The genes are TRBV7-9 and TRBJ2-1; 9 bases agree with TRBD1. V was clipped by 5 bases and J by 8 bases; unmatched bases: 7. The CDR3 has 14 amino acids. Germline CDR1 SEHNR, CDR2 FQNEAQ (reference sequence). The CDR3 DNA sequence: TGTGCCAGCAGCCCCGGACAGGGGTGGGATGAGCAGTTCTTC. Translating it yields CASSPGQGWDEQFF. Supplemented by reference TRBV7-9 and TRBJ2-1, the full variable domain reads DTGVSQNPRHKITKRGQNVTFRCDPISEHNRLYWYRQTLGQGPEFLTYFQNEAQLEKSRLLSDRFSAERPKGSFSTLEIQRTEQGDSAMYLCASSPGQGWDEQFFGPGTRLTVL.

The chain carries TRBV9 and TRBJ2-1; 11 nucleotides agree with TRBD2. Germline V gene sequence: CDR1 SGDLS, CDR2 YYNGEE. Trimming cost V 3 bases and J 14 bases; bases outside gene matches: 4. The CDR3 spans 12 residues. The CDR3 spells CASSDLAGGKFF. As DNA, the CDR3 is TGTGCCAGCAGCGACCTAGCGGGAGGAAAGTTCTTC.

The V gene is TRBV7-3, the J gene TRBJ2-3, with 13 nucleotides matching TRBD2. The trim removed 5 bases at V and 1 base at J, leaving 3 bases unmatched. Germline V gene lookup returns CDR1 SGHTA and CDR2 FQGTGA. This CDR3 has 16 amino acids. This CDR3 is CASSNGLAGGTDTQYF. The CDR3 DNA follows: TGTGCCAGCAGCAATGGACTAGCGGGGGGCACAGATACGCAGTATTTT.

This chain connects TRBV25-1 to TRBJ1-6; D is perhaps TRBD1 (6 bases). Germline CDR1 MGHDK, CDR2 SYGVNS. The CDR3 loop spans 15 amino acids. Trimming left V 1 base short and J 8 bases short, with 12 bases between. The CDR3 DNA is TGTGCCAGCAGTGAATCGACAGGCAACTATTCACCCCTCCACTTT. As protein: CASSESTGNYSPLHF. Full variable domain (missing parts from reference TRBV25-1 and TRBJ1-6): EADIYQTPRYLVIGTGKKITLECSQTMGHDKMYWYQQDPGMELHLIHYSYGVNSTEKGDLSSESTVSRIRTEHFPLTLESARPSHTSQYLCASSESTGNYSPLHFGNGTRLTVT.

This clonotype appeared many times. The chain joins TRBV28 to TRBJ2-5, with D unclear. CDR1 is MDHEN and CDR2 is SYDVKM in the germline V gene. The CDR3 spans 12 residues. V lost 5 bases and J lost 4, with 8 bases in between. CDR3 nucleotide sequence: TGTGCCAGCAGTCTAAACGGAGAGACCCAGTACTTC. Translating it yields CASSLNGETQYF.

V and J are TRBV7-9 and TRBJ2-1; perhaps D is TRBD1 or TRBD2 (6 bases each). Trimming removed 4 bases from V and 5 bases from J, with 15 bases in between. The CDR3 runs to 15 residues. The V gene's germline CDR1 is SEHNR and CDR2 FQNEAQ (reference sequence). This CDR3 is CASSSQGGRNNEQFF. Written as DNA, the CDR3 is TGTGCCAGCAGCTCCCAAGGGGGGCGAAACAATGAGCAGTTCTTC.

This clonotype was recorded at least ten times. This chain links TRBV11-2 with TRBJ1-6, with D possibly TRBD1 on 6 matching bases. The germline V and J ends were trimmed by 6 bases and 6 bases, with 15 bases remaining between them. Germline CDR1 and CDR2: SGHAT and FQNNGV. The CDR3 runs to 15 residues. In DNA, the CDR3 is TGTGCCAGCAGAACCGTAGGACAGCCTAATTCACCCCTCCACTTT. Translated: CASRTVGQPNSPLHF.

V is TRBV20-1 and J is TRBJ1-5, with D perhaps TRBD1 (5 bases). Germline V gene sequence: CDR1 DFQATT, CDR2 SNEGSKA (reference sequence). The CDR3 is made up of 12 amino acids. Trimming took off 6 bases at V and 7 bases at J, with 13 bases between the two ends. The CDR3, as DNA: TGCAGTGCCCACTGGGGGGTACAGCCCCAGCATTTT. Amino acid sequence: CSAHWGVQPQHF.

This clonotype was observed a handful of times. The rearrangement uses TRBV19 and TRBJ1-2, with D uncertain. Trimming cost V 10 bases and J 6 bases, with 27 bases left between them. Per germline, CDR1 LNHDA and CDR2 SQIVND (reference sequence). The CDR3 contains 16 residues. The CDR3 nucleotides are TGTGCCACCGCGGATCGATTCAGAATCGTCGGGGATGGCTACACCTTC. Protein sequence: CATADRFRIVGDGYTF.

This clonotype was counted a few times. This chain connects TRBV9 to TRBJ2-1, with D possibly being TRBD1 or TRBD2 (6 bases each). The CDR3 is made up of 17 amino acids. Trimming shortened V by 3 bases and J by 2 bases, and 18 bases separated the two germline ends. CDR1 and CDR2 from the germline V gene are SGDLS and YYNGEE. DNA for the CDR3: TGTGCCAGCAGCGAGGATCGGGGGCTCTTACCCTACAATGAGCAGTTCTTC. Its protein is CASSEDRGLLPYNEQFF.

This clonotype was seen many times. This chain connects TRBV6-1 to TRBJ1-5, with a tentative D call TRBD1 (5 bases). The CDR3 runs to 15 residues. From germline, CDR1 is MNHNS and CDR2 SASEGT. V shed 3 bases and J shed 4 bases, with 13 bases lying between them. DNA for the CDR3: TGTGCCAGCAGTGACCAGGGAGGACGGAATCAGCCCCAGCATTTT. Translating it yields CASSDQGGRNQPQHF.

This chain links TRBV2 with TRBJ2-1; 11 bases map to TRBD2. After removal of 0 bases from V and 6 bases from J, the junction contained 16 bases not matched to a gene. The CDR3 is 20 residues long. Per the germline V gene, CDR1 is SNHLY and CDR2 is FYNNEI. The DNA for the CDR3 is TGTGCCAGCAGTGAAGCTTCGAGGTCGACTAGCGGGATAAAGGGCAATGAGCAGTTCTTC. This encodes CASSEASRSTSGIKGNEQFF.